The present TCR beta chain was sequenced within a study of CD8+ T cells in alopecia areata. Study overall: Tofacitinib administration to treated patients was oral, at 5 to 10 mg twice daily. Study-level findings and limits: Persistence of many expanded lesional clones was seen in scalp and blood during tofacitinib. Scalp clonality dropped significantly under tofacitinib, as did expanded CD8+ top-100 clones.

Treatment here: oral pan-JAK inhibitor, 5-10 mg twice daily. As concerns this clone: What it binds is not known.

RNA, once extracted, was reverse transcribed into cDNA for use as the sequencing template. This table comes from immunoSEQ multiplex PCR, and its TCRdb copy is limited to in-frame clones, with some not included. The sample contains roughly 150,000 clones, around 50% of which appear only once. This sample comprised CD8+ T cells sorted from blood, obtained at week 4, from a patient treated with tofacitinib. This receptor was identified in a human donor with alopecia areata.

In DNA form, the CDR3 reads TGTGCCAGCAGTATTCCCGGGCTAGATGAGACCCAGTACTTC. Encoded protein: CASSIPGLDETQYF. The V gene is TRBV2, the J gene TRBJ2-5; D is unresolved. The CDR3 is 14 amino acids. CDR1 and CDR2 (germline): SNHLY, FYNNEI. Between the trimmed V and J ends, which lost 5 bases and 5 bases, there was a span of 15 bases.